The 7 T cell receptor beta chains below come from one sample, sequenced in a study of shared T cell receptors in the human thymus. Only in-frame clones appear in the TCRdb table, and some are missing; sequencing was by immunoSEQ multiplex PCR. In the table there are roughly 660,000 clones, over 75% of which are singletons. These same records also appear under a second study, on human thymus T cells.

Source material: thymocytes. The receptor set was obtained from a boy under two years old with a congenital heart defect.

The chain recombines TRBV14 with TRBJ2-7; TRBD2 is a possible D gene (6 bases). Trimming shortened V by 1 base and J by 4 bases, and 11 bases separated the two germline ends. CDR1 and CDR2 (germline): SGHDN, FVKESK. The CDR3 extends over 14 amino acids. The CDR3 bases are TGTGCCAGCAGCCAAGGGGTAGGGACTTACGAGCAGTACTTC. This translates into CASSQGVGTYEQYF. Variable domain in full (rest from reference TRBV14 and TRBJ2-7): EAGVTQFPSHSVIEKGQTVTLRCDPISGHDNLYWYRRVMGKEIKFLLHFVKESKQDESGMPNNRFLAERTGGTYSTLKVQPAELEDSGVYFCASSQGVGTYEQYFGPGTRLTVT.

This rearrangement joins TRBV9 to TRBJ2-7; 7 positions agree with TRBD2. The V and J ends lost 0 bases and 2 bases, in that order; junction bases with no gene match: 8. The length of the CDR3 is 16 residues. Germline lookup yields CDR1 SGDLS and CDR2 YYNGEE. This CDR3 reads CASSVGEGEGPYEQYF. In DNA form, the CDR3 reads TGTGCCAGCAGCGTAGGGGAGGGTGAGGGACCCTACGAGCAGTACTTC.

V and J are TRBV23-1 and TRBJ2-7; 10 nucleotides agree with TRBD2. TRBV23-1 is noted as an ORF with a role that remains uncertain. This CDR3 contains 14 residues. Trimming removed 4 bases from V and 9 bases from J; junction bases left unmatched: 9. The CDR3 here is CASSRQSAGGAQYF. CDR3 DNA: TGCGCCAGCAGTCGGCAGTCAGCGGGAGGGGCGCAGTACTTC.

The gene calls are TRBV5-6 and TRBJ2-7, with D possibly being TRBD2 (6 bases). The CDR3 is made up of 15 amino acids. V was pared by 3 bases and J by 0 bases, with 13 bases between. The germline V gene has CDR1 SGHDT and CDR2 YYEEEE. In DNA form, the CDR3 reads TGTGCCAGCAGCTCCACTGGGGGGAGCTCCTACGAGCAGTACTTC. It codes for CASSSTGGSSYEQYF.

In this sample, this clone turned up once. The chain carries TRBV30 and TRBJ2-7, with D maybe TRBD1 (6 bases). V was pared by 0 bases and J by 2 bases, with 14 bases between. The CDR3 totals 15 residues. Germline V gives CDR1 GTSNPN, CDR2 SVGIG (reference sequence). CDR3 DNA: TGTGCCTGGAGTGTACGGAGACAGGATCCCTACGAGCAGTACTTC. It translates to CAWSVRRQDPYEQYF.

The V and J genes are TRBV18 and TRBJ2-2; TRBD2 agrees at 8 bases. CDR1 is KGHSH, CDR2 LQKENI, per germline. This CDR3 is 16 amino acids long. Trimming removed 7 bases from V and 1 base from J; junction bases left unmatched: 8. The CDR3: CASLTSALVNTGELFF. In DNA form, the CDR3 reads TGTGCCAGCTTGACTAGCGCCCTGGTGAACACCGGGGAGCTGTTTTTT.

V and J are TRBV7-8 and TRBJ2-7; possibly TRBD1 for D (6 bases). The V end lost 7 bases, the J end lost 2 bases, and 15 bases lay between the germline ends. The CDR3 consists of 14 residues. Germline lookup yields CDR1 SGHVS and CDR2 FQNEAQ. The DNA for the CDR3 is TGTGCCAGCACCCCTGGGACAAGTACCTACGAGCAGTACTTC. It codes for CASTPGTSTYEQYF.